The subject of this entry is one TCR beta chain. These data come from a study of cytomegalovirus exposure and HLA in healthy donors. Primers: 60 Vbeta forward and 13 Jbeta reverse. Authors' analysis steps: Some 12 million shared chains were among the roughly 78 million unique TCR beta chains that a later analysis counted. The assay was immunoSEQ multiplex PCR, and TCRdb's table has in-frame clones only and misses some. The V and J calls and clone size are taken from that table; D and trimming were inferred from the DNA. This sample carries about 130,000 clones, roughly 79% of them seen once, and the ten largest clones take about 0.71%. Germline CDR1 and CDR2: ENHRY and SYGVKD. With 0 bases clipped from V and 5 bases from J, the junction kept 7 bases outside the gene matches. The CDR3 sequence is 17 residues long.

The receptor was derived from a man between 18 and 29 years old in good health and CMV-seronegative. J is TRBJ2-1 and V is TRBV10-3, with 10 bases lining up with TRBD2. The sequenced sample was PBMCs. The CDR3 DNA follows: TGTGCCATCAGTGAGTCAGCTAGCGGGGGTCGCCACAATGAGCAGTTCTTC. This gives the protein CAISESASGGRHNEQFF.